This T cell receptor (beta chain) was obtained from a study of blood T cell repertoires in COVID-19. In the original processing: Estimation of nucleated cell counts was performed using reference gene primer amplification. The protocol was immunoSEQ multiplex PCR, while the TCRdb copy is restricted to in-frame clones and leaves out a portion. The DNA was the basis for D and trimming; V, J and clone size are from that table. Of 200,000 to 250,000 clones in the sample, about 81% were seen once. The CDR3 loop spans 15 amino acids. V lost 0 bases, J lost 2 bases, and 11 bases lay in between. Germline V gene data show CDR1 as MNHEY and CDR2 as SVGAGI.

Sequencing was performed on peripheral blood. The clonotype comes from a woman older than 75 with COVID-19, enrolled during active disease. This chain uses TRBV6-5 with TRBJ2-7; D possibly corresponds to TRBD2 (6 bases). The CDR3 DNA reads as TGTGCCAGCAGTTACTCGCGCGGGACGACCTACGAGCAGTACTTC. This sequence encodes CASSYSRGTTYEQYF.